This T cell receptor (beta chain) is drawn from a study of cytomegalovirus exposure and HLA in healthy donors. Overall study: Most donors, 81% of a few hundred genotyped, fell in the Caucasian-associated ancestry cluster.

V shed 7 bases, J shed 5 bases, and the junction held 5 bases outside the gene matches. The V gene's germline CDR1 is LGHNA and CDR2 YNFKEQ. The CDR3 sequence is 14 residues long. General study points: In vitro testing confirmed a few CMV-associated chains as specific for CMV antigens.

PCR primers comprised 60 Vbeta and 13 Jbeta primers. Profiling relied on immunoSEQ multiplex PCR, and the TCRdb table lists in-frame clones only, not all of them. The table includes 160,000 or so clones, approximately 80% detected once. Of note for this clone: No antigen is known for it.

This rearrangement joins TRBV4-2 to TRBJ2-3, with 11 bases that match TRBD1. The sequencing input was PBMCs. This TCR was recovered from a young man in good health and CMV-seropositive. CDR3 protein: CASIQDRGQDTQYF. In DNA, the CDR3 is TGTGCCAGCATTCAGGACAGGGGGCAAGATACGCAGTATTTT.